The clone carrying this T cell receptor (beta chain) was seen ten or more times. The antigen remains undetermined. The entry originates in a study of response to subunit inactivated influenza vaccine. The CDR3 is 17 residues long. The trim removed 2 bases at V and 7 bases at J, leaving 18 bases unmatched. Germline CDR1 reads SGHRS; CDR2 reads YFSETQ. Using its own MiXCR run on the RT-PCR reads, TCRdb lists one record per CDR3 protein. Of some 190,000 distinct CDR3 sequences listed, around 14% are singletons. Study conclusions and caveats: Seasonal influenza vaccination, on each occasion, was suggested by the authors to recruit few new T cells.

The sequence came from a man aged 45-65 years who received an inactivated influenza vaccine. The chain is built from TRBV5-1 and TRBJ2-7; 7 nucleotides align to TRBD1. The material was CD8+ T cells sorted from PBMCs, obtained around 5 days after vaccination. The CDR3 DNA reads TGCGCCAGCAGCTTAAGAGGTGGGACAGTCTCAACGGGGGAGCAGTACTTC. It is translated as CASSLRGGTVSTGEQYF.